Listed below are T cell receptor beta chains from one sample, sequenced in a study of CD8 T cells in ankylosing spondylitis. TCRdb itself ran the 5' RACE reads through MiXCR, one entry per CDR3 protein. The data show about 240,000 distinct CDR3 sequences, around 10% seen once. Sequencing was performed on blood, either unsorted or a sorted T cell fraction (not recorded which). The source is a male donor with ankylosing spondylitis or in good health (not recorded which). Each CDR3 is given with its conserved first and last residue. A D gene is named only where the DNA matches it firmly. The listing skips clone size in some rows; elsewhere it reads once, few, many or a size class.

J	size	D	V	DNA	CDR3
TRBJ2-7	.	.	TRBV28	TGTGCCAGCAGTTTATTAGCAGGCCGAGGGTTATACGAGCAGTACTTC	CASSLLAGRGLYEQYF
TRBJ2-3	many	TRBD2	TRBV5-1	TGCGCCAGCAGCTTGTTTCAGCGGGAGAACGGGGCAGATACGCAGTATTTT	CASSLFQRENGADTQYF
TRBJ2-1	few	TRBD2	TRBV30	TGTGCCTGGTGGACTAGCGGAAATGAGCAGTTCTTC	CAWWTSGNEQFF
TRBJ2-5	few	.	TRBV7-9	TGTGCCAGCAGTGTGAGGGGAAAAGAGACCCAGTACTTC	CASSVRGKETQYF
TRBJ1-5	.	TRBD1	TRBV9	TGTGCCAGCAGCCTCGGGACAGAGGGTGAACAGCCCCAGCATTTT	CASSLGTEGEQPQHF
TRBJ1-1	many	TRBD1	TRBV6-1	TGTGCCAGCAGCCCCGGACAGGGGGTCACTGAAGCTTTCTTT	CASSPGQGVTEAFF
TRBJ2-3	many	TRBD2	TRBV5-1	TGCGCCAGCAGCTTGGGTCCTCGACTAGCGGGGACAGATACGCAGTATTTT	CASSLGPRLAGTDTQYF
TRBJ2-3	many	TRBD1	TRBV20-1	TGCAGTGCTGGACCTACAGGGGGGTACACAGATACGCAGTATTTT	CSAGPTGGYTDTQYF
TRBJ1-5	few	.	TRBV7-9	TGTGCCAGCAGCTTAGCTCCGACAGGACCCTCGCCCCAGCATTTT	CASSLAPTGPSPQHF
TRBJ2-1	few	.	TRBV12-5	TGTGCTAGTGGTTTGGTAGGCGTTCTGAGCTCCTACAATGAGCAGTTCTTC	CASGLVGVLSSYNEQFF
TRBJ2-2	.	.	TRBV3-1	TGTGCCACCTGCCAAGCTTGGTCGGAGCTGAACACCGGGGAGCTGTTTTTT	CATCQAWSELNTGELFF
TRBJ2-2	many	TRBD2	TRBV20-1	TGCAGTGCCAAAGGGAGGGGAACGAACACCGGGGAGCTGTTTTTT	CSAKGRGTNTGELFF
TRBJ2-1	.	TRBD2	TRBV30	TGTGCCTGGACCAAAACTAGCGGGTCCGCGCAGGGGCAGTTCTTC	CAWTKTSGSAQGQFF
TRBJ2-5	many	.	TRBV20-1	TGCAGTGCTAGAACTTTTGAGACTAGGGAATTAGAGACCCAGTACTTC	CSARTFETRELETQYF
TRBJ2-5	many	.	TRBV11-2	TGTGCCAGCAGCTCCGCTGGGGGCCAAGAGACCCAGTACTTC	CASSSAGGQETQYF
TRBJ2-3	many	TRBD1	TRBV7-8	TGTGCCAGCAGCTTTACCCAGGGGGTATATACGCAGTATTTT	CASSFTQGVYTQYF
TRBJ1-2	few	.	TRBV7-9	TGTGCCAGCAGCTTAGGATTACAGAGCTATGGCTACACCTTC	CASSLGLQSYGYTF
TRBJ2-7	.	.	TRBV20-1	TGCAGTGCTAGGATGGGGGCCGGTTCCGAGCAGTACTTC	CSARMGAGSEQYF
TRBJ1-4	many	.	TRBV7-9	TGTGCCAGCACCTCGGGAGTACAGGCTGAAAAACTGTTTTTT	CASTSGVQAEKLFF
TRBJ1-6	many	.	TRBV12-3/TRBV12-4	TGTGCCAGCAGTTCCCAGTGGGGTAGGAATTCACCCCTCCACTTT	CASSSQWGRNSPLHF
TRBJ1-3	many	.	TRBV3-1	TGTGCCAGCAGCCAACAAGTGCGAAGCACCATATATTTT	CASSQQVRSTIYF
TRBJ1-1	many	.	TRBV9	TGTGCCAGCAGCGTAGTTGGGGGGCTGAACACTGAAGCTTTCTTT	CASSVVGGLNTEAFF
TRBJ2-7	few	.	TRBV5-1	TGCGCCAGCAGCTTGGCAGGCGCAGGCTACGAGCAGTACTTC	CASSLAGAGYEQYF
TRBJ2-7	.	TRBD2	TRBV20-1	TGCAGTGCTAGTCCTAGCGGGAGTAACGACGAGCAGTACTTC	CSASPSGSNDEQYF
TRBJ1-1	many	.	TRBV29-1	TGCAGCGTTGCTTCGCCGCTCGACACTGAAGCTTTCTTT	CSVASPLDTEAFF
TRBJ1-5	.	.	TRBV3-1	TGTGCCAGCAGCCAAGCTAGTGCTGCCGGGTTGCCCCAGCATTTT	CASSQASAAGLPQHF
TRBJ2-5	.	.	TRBV28	TGTGCCAGCAGCCTTTCTCCGGGTCAGGAGACCCAGTACTTC	CASSLSPGQETQYF
TRBJ2-7	many	.	TRBV29-1	TGCAGCGTTGAAGATCAAGGGTTCGAATCGAACGAGCAGTACTTC	CSVEDQGFESNEQYF
TRBJ1-1	many	.	TRBV5-1	TGCGCCAGCAGCTTGGAGGGGGGGTGGACTGAAGCTTTCTTT	CASSLEGGWTEAFF
TRBJ2-5	many	.	TRBV5-1	TGCGCCAGCAGCCCAGGACCGGGGGTGAAGACCCAGTACTTC	CASSPGPGVKTQYF
TRBJ1-2	many	TRBD1	TRBV12-3/TRBV12-4	TGTGCCAGCACCCAGGGGGGTGGCTACACCTTC	CASTQGGGYTF